Included here is one T cell receptor beta chain sequence, with context. Researchers took lesional scalp punch biopsies and peripheral blood from people who were alopecia areata patients. This entry is derived from a study of CD8+ T cells in alopecia areata. Background on the study: People stayed on tofacitinib for 6 to 18 months, then stopped the drug for 6 months.

The CDR3 covers 13 residues. The V end lost 0 bases, the J end lost 4 bases, and 4 bases lay between the germline ends. The V gene's germline CDR1 is SGDLS and CDR2 YYNGEE. It was cDNA, reverse transcribed from extracted RNA, that served as the sequencing template. Measured with immunoSEQ multiplex PCR; TCRdb has only the in-frame clones, and not every one. The sample lists more than 150,000 clones; 50% to 70% were seen once. This clonotype was sampled from a human donor with alopecia areata. The chain uses TRBV9 and TRBJ2-2, with D unresolved. The material was CD4+ T cells sorted from blood, obtained at week 0. The CDR3 region is CASSVVSTGELFF. For the CDR3, the DNA is TGTGCCAGCAGCGTAGTAAGCACCGGGGAGCTGTTTTTT.